This T cell receptor beta chain was identified in a study of blood T cell repertoires in COVID-19. Background on the study: From the United States, Italy and Spain came samples of acute and convalescent COVID-19.

This clone was recorded many times. As originally analysed: Estimation of nucleated cell counts relied on the amplification of reference gene primers. TCRdb keeps only in-frame clones here, not all; method: immunoSEQ multiplex PCR. The V and J calls and the clone size are those of that table, but D and trimming were determined from the DNA. The sample includes roughly 190,000 clones, roughly 79% of them seen just once. The CDR3 runs 13 residues. V was shortened by 0 bases and J by 9 bases, with 11 bases between the two germline ends. The V gene's germline CDR1 is GTSNPN and CDR2 SVGIG (reference sequence).

The rearrangement links TRBV30 to TRBJ2-2; possibly TRBD2 for D (5 bases). This TCR came from a woman aged 40-49 years with COVID-19, enrolled during active disease. Sequencing input: peripheral blood. The DNA of the CDR3 is TGTGCCTGGAGTGTTGGGAGTACCCGGGAGCTGTTTTTT. Encoded protein: CAWSVGSTRELFF.